This T cell receptor beta chain was sequenced during a study of blood T cell repertoires in COVID-19. Looking at the study overall: COVID-19 samples from acute and convalescent phases originated in the United States, Italy and Spain. PBMCs, B-cell-depleted T cells, or T cells provided the cDNA or gDNA that made up the material.

Participants came from some 26 US areas, aged about 18 to 89 years. As handled by the study authors: Amplifying reference gene primers gave estimates of nucleated cell counts. Sequencing used immunoSEQ multiplex PCR; TCRdb keeps in-frame clones, though not all of them. The DNA was the basis for D and trimming; V, J and clone size are from that table. Here the sample spans 300,000 to 400,000 clones, around 85% being singletons. The sample comprised PBMCs or T cells enriched from blood (not recorded which). This TCR was recovered from a middle-aged woman with acute COVID-19.

DNA of the CDR3: TGTGCCAGCAGTTTCCCCGGACCTTCGGGGGGCTCTGGAAACACCATATATTTT. As protein: CASSFPGPSGGSGNTIYF. The rearrangement joins TRBV2 to TRBJ1-3, with D possibly being TRBD1 (5 bases). Per the germline V gene, CDR1 is SNHLY and CDR2 is FYNNEI. Trimming shortened V by 5 bases and J by 0 bases, and 20 bases separated the two germline ends. The CDR3 length is 18 residues.